This TCR beta chain was identified in a study of regulatory T cells in long-lasting Graves disease. Study-wide results and caveats: Whereas 966 public clonotypes were shared by new patients, persistent patients shared more, at under 3,000.

Time point of the sample: newly diagnosed GD, antithyroid drugs for less than 3 months. The TCR library was prepared using RNA isolated from PBMCs. Only one count was recorded for this clonotype. The antigen remains unidentified. Trimming removed 1 base from V and 4 bases from J, with 15 bases in between. Germline V gene sequence: CDR1 DFQATT, CDR2 SNEGSKA (reference sequence). The CDR3 is made up of 15 amino acids. Through Arm-PCR of CDR3 regions and iRepertoire HTBI primers, TCR beta libraries were built. TCRdb itself ran the multiplex PCR reads through MiXCR, one entry per CDR3 protein. The sample records hundreds of thousands of distinct CDR3 sequences, 16% being singletons. These data also featured in a second study, about T cells in Graves' hyperthyroidism and ophthalmopathy. This second study notes: Exclusion of patients followed from uncontrolled infection, other autoimmune disease, pregnancy or lactation. Together with thyroid ultrasound, orbital computed tomography, serum thyroxine and TRAb, clinical symptoms were used for diagnoses. With the HTBI primer set, the TCR CDR3 went through a first round of RT-PCR.

This specimen consisted of peripheral blood mononuclear cells (PBMCs), obtained at new diagnosis, from a patient treated with antithyroid drugs. The receptor was derived from a woman aged 30 to 39 with Graves disease. The genes are TRBV20-1 and TRBJ2-3; D remains unclear. The chain's CDR3 is CSARVPRMGPDTQYF. The CDR3 nucleotides are TGCAGTGCTAGAGTCCCCAGGATGGGCCCAGATACGCAGTATTTT.